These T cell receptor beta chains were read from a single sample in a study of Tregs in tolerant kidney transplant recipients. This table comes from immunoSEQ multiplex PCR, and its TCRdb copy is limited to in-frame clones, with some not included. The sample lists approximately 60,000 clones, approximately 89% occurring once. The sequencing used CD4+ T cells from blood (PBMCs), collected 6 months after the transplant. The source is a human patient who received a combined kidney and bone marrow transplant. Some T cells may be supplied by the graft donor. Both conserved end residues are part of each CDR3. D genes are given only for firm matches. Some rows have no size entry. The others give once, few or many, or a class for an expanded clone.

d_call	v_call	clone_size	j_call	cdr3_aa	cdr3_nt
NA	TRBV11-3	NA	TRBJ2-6	CASSSGTFYSGANVLTF	TGTGCCAGCAGCTCCGGGACATTTTACTCTGGGGCCAACGTCCTGACTTTC
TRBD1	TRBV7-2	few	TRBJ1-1	CASSEDRWNTEAFF	TGTGCCAGCAGCGAGGACAGGTGGAACACTGAAGCTTTCTTT
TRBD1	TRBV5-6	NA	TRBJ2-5	CASSSRGQETQYF	TGTGCCAGCAGCTCCAGGGGGCAAGAGACCCAGTACTTC
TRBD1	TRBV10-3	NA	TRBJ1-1	CAISPGQGGKAFF	TGTGCCATCAGCCCCGGACAGGGGGGCAAAGCTTTCTTT
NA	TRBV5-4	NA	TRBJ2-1	CASSPREGAYNEQFF	TGTGCCAGCAGCCCCCGGGAGGGGGCGTACAATGAGCAGTTCTTC
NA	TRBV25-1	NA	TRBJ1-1	CASSDPTLINTEAFF	TGTGCCAGCAGTGACCCTACCCTCATTAACACTGAAGCTTTCTTT
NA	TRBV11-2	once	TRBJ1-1	CASSSLSPRELNTEAFF	TGTGCCAGCAGCTCCTTATCCCCCAGGGAATTGAACACTGAAGCTTTCTTT
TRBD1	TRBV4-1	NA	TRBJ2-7	CASSQPGQGERRGEQYF	TGCGCCAGCAGCCAACCTGGACAGGGCGAACGAAGGGGCGAGCAGTACTTC
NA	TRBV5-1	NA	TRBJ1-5	CASSLSGHNQPQHF	TGCGCCAGCAGCTTGTCCGGACACAATCAGCCCCAGCATTTT
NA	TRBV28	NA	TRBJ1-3	CASSSRGTGNTIYF	TGTGCCAGCAGTTCCAGGGGAACTGGAAACACCATATATTTT
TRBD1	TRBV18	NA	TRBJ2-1	CASSPSRGLIEQFF	TGTGCCAGCTCACCGTCCAGGGGGCTGATTGAGCAGTTCTTC
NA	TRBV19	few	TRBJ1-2	CASSNRAGDGYTF	TGTGCCAGTAGCAATAGGGCAGGGGATGGCTACACCTTC
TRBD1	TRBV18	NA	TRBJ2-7	CASSPGPGGGYEQYF	TGTGCCAGCTCACCAGGACCAGGGGGTGGCTACGAGCAGTACTTC
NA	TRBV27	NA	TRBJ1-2	CASSFGGGYYGYTF	TGTGCCAGCAGTTTTGGGGGAGGGTACTATGGCTACACCTTC
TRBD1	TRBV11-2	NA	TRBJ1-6	CASSTTGTGNSPLHF	TGTGCCAGCAGCACCACCGGGACAGGAAATTCACCCCTCCACTTT
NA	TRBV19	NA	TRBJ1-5	CASREDKNSNQPQHF	TGTGCCAGTAGAGAGGACAAAAATAGCAATCAGCCCCAGCATTTT
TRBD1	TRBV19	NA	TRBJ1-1	CASSPLPGQKNTEAFF	TGTGCCAGTAGTCCGCTTCCGGGACAGAAGAACACTGAAGCTTTCTTT
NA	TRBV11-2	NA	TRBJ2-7	CASSLAGSAAYEQYF	TGTGCCAGCAGCTTAGCCGGGAGTGCAGCCTACGAGCAGTACTTC
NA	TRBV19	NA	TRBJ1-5	CASSHGTGSNQPQHF	TGTGCCAGTAGTCACGGAACAGGGAGCAATCAGCCCCAGCATTTT
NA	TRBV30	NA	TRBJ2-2	CAWSVYTNTGELFF	TGTGCCTGGAGTGTTTACACCAACACCGGGGAGCTGTTTTTT
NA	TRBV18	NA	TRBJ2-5	CASSPRGQKETQYF	TGTGCCAGCTCACCACGGGGCCAAAAAGAGACCCAGTACTTC
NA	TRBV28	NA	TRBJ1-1	CASSAFDRLENTEAFF	TGTGCCAGCAGTGCCTTCGACAGGTTGGAGAACACTGAAGCTTTCTTT
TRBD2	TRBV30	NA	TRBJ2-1	CAWSGLAGNEQFF	TGTGCCTGGAGTGGTCTAGCGGGGAATGAGCAGTTCTTC
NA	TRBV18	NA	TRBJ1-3	CASSRGGLSGNTIYF	TGTGCCAGCTCCCGCGGAGGCTTGTCTGGAAACACCATATATTTT
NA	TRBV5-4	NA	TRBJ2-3	CASSLALRSTDTQYF	TGTGCCAGCAGCTTGGCCTTGCGGAGCACAGATACGCAGTATTTT
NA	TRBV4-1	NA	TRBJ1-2	CASSQDPRGNYGYTF	TGCGCCAGCAGCCAAGACCCCAGGGGTAACTATGGCTACACCTTC
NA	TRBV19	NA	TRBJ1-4	CASSNYPREKLFF	TGTGCCAGTAGTAACTACCCGAGGGAAAAACTGTTTTTT
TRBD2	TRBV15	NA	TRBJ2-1	CATSRDRASGAQFF	TGTGCCACCAGCAGAGATAGGGCCAGCGGGGCCCAGTTCTTC
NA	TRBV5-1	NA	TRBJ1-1	CASSLVGRGNTEAFF	TGCGCCAGCAGCTTGGTAGGCAGGGGTAACACTGAAGCTTTCTTT
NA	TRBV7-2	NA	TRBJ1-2	CASSLAAGVNNYGYTF	TGTGCCAGCAGCTTAGCGGCAGGGGTGAACAACTATGGCTACACCTTC
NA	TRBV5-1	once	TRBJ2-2	CASSLTISNTGELFF	TGCGCCAGCAGCTTGACAATTTCGAACACCGGGGAGCTGTTTTTT
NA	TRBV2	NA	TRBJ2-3	CATPRRSMSTDTQYF	TGTGCCACCCCCCGGCGGTCGATGAGCACAGATACGCAGTATTTT